The 29 T cell receptor beta chains below all came from one sample that was sequenced in a study of chemoradiotherapy in HPV16-positive cancers. Profiled with immunoSEQ multiplex PCR; TCRdb holds only in-frame clones, not every one. The data show roughly 32,000 clones, about nine tenths seen once. This material consisted of blood, taken from a patient who underwent chemoradiotherapy. All receptors come from a human donor with HPV-associated anogenital cancer.

In nucleotides, the CDR3 is TGCGCCAGCAGCCAAGATGCCGGGACAGGGTTCAACGAGCAGTACTTC. It encodes CASSQDAGTGFNEQYF. The rearrangement uses TRBV4-3 and TRBJ2-7, with 9 bases identical to TRBD1. V shed 0 bases, J shed 5 bases, and the junction held 8 bases outside the gene matches. Germline CDR1 is LGHNA and CDR2 is YSLEER. This CDR3 is 16 amino acids long.

This chain uses TRBV5-4 with TRBJ2-7; 8 bases agree with TRBD2. There are 13 residues in the CDR3. With V trimmed by 5 bases and J by 4 bases, 5 bases remained unmatched. From germline, CDR1 is SGHNT and CDR2 YYREEE (reference sequence). In DNA, the CDR3 is TGTGCCAGCAGGGGGAGCGGGAGTTACGAGCAGTACTTC. Translating it yields CASRGSGSYEQYF.

The V gene is TRBV11-1, the J gene TRBJ1-1, with D hard to call. V was clipped by 4 bases and J by 1 base, with 13 bases between them. Germline values: CDR1 SGHAT, CDR2 FQDESV (reference sequence). This CDR3 is built from 15 residues. For the CDR3, the DNA is TGTGCCAGCAGCTCCGACCCGGGAGGGAACACTGAAGCTTTCTTT. Translation: CASSSDPGGNTEAFF.

The chain recombines TRBV11-2 with TRBJ2-7; D perhaps matches TRBD2 (5 bases). CDR1 and CDR2 from the germline V gene are SGHAT and FQNNGV. The CDR3 spans 14 residues. V was trimmed by 7 bases and J by 5 bases, leaving 18 bases between them. The CDR3 here is CASNYPRSGNEQYF. CDR3 in DNA: TGTGCCAGCAACTATCCCCGGTCCGGGAACGAGCAGTACTTC. The full variable domain, rest sourced from reference TRBV11-2 and TRBJ2-7, is EAGVAQSPRYKIIEKRQSVAFWCNPISGHATLYWYQQILGQGPKLLIQFQNNGVVDDSQLPKDRFSAERLKGVDSTLKIQPAKLEDSAVYLCASNYPRSGNEQYFGPGTRLTVT.

The chain recombines TRBV2 with TRBJ1-6; the D is unclear. This CDR3 has 14 residues. Trimming cost V 9 bases and J 9 bases, with 18 bases left between them. CDR1 is SNHLY and CDR2 is FYNNEI in the germline V gene. Here the CDR3 reads CASREGYGASPLHF. The CDR3 nucleotides are TGTGCCAGTCGGGAGGGATACGGAGCTTCACCCCTCCACTTT.

This clone was seen a single time. The rearrangement links TRBV6-5 to TRBJ1-5; possible D gene TRBD1, 6 bases. Germline V CDR1 and CDR2: MNHEY, SVGAGI. The germline V and J ends were trimmed by 7 bases and 2 bases, with 9 bases remaining between them. The CDR3 contains 13 residues. CDR3 in DNA: TGTGCCAGCAAAAGGGGGGGCAATCAGCCCCAGCATTTT. As protein: CASKRGGNQPQHF.

V and J are TRBV4-1 and TRBJ2-7; 9 positions agree with TRBD1. The junction had 9 bases not matched to a gene; V was cut back by 0 bases and J by 6 bases. The CDR3 extends over 16 amino acids. Germline loops: CDR1 MGHRA, CDR2 YSYEKL. CDR3 sequence reads: CASSQEGTGILSEQYF. The DNA of the CDR3 is TGCGCCAGCAGCCAAGAGGGGACAGGGATTCTTTCCGAGCAGTACTTC.

This clone was observed once. The chain links TRBV4-3 to TRBJ1-4, with D tentatively TRBD1 (6 bases). With 0 bases removed from V and 5 bases from J, the gap between germline ends came to 10 bases. The germline V gene encodes CDR1 LGHNA and CDR2 YSLEER. The length of the CDR3 is 15 residues. The CDR3 DNA is TGCGCCAGCAGCCAAGAAGGGGGAAACAATGAAAAACTGTTTTTT. Encoded protein: CASSQEGGNNEKLFF.

The V and J genes are TRBV6-5 and TRBJ2-7; tentatively, D is TRBD1 or TRBD2 (5 bases each). This CDR3 has 15 residues. The V gene lost 2 bases and the J gene lost 2 bases, with 13 bases spanning the gap. Per germline, CDR1 MNHEY and CDR2 SVGAGI. The CDR3 protein is CASSYQGRGPYEQYF. The CDR3 DNA sequence: TGTGCCAGCAGTTACCAGGGTCGGGGCCCCTACGAGCAGTACTTC.

The chain combines TRBV19 with TRBJ1-5, with 8 bases that match TRBD1. Germline-derived CDR1 and CDR2 are LNHDA and SQIVND (reference sequence). The CDR3 has 17 amino acids. J gave up 0 bases and V 4 bases, and 8 bases lay outside the gene matches. The CDR3 DNA is TGTGCCAGTAGTAAGAACGGACAGGGAGTTAGCAATCAGCCCCAGCATTTT. Residues: CASSKNGQGVSNQPQHF.

The CDR3 sequence: CASSLDLAGGLNEQFF. DNA for the CDR3: TGTGCCAGCAGCTTAGATTTAGCGGGAGGGTTGAATGAGCAGTTCTTC. The chain joins TRBV7-6 to TRBJ2-1; TRBD2 matches at 11 bases. Germline CDR1 SGHVS, CDR2 FNYEAQ. J gave up 7 bases and V 1 base, and 6 bases lay outside the gene matches. CDR3 size: 16 residues.

The rearrangement links TRBV6-6 to TRBJ1-5, with D possibly being TRBD1 (5 bases). Trimming stripped 6 bases from V and 8 bases from J, with 8 bases between. CDR1 MNHNY and CDR2 SVGAGI come from the germline V gene (reference sequence). The CDR3 is made up of 11 amino acids. The CDR3 loop is CASSRGEPQHF. CDR3 sequence (DNA): TGTGCCAGCAGCCGAGGGGAGCCCCAGCATTTT.

This chain joins TRBV5-5 and TRBJ1-3, with 9 positions matching TRBD1. With V trimmed by 5 bases and J by 3 bases, 3 bases remained unmatched. The length of the CDR3 is 14 residues. Germline lookup yields CDR1 SGHKS and CDR2 YYEKEE (reference sequence). The CDR3 bases are TGTGCCAGCAGTACAGGGGGCAGTGGAAACACCATATATTTT. Its translation: CASSTGGSGNTIYF.

The V gene is TRBV29-1, the J gene TRBJ2-1; 13 positions agree with TRBD2. Trimming took 4 bases from V and 0 from J; bases not matched to a gene: 12. Germline CDR1 SQVTM, CDR2 ANQGSEA. The CDR3 runs to 19 residues. CDR3 region: CSVAPPGLAGPSSYNEQFF. The CDR3 region has the DNA TGCAGCGTTGCTCCACCGGGACTAGCGGGACCGAGCTCCTACAATGAGCAGTTCTTC.

J is TRBJ1-5 and V is TRBV5-6; D is perhaps TRBD1 (5 bases). CDR3 size: 13 residues. Between the trimmed V and J ends, which lost 0 bases and 7 bases, there was a span of 8 bases. The germline V gene has CDR1 SGHDT and CDR2 YYEEEE. CDR3: CASSLAGDQPQHF. CDR3 DNA sequence: TGTGCCAGCAGCTTGGCGGGGGACCAGCCCCAGCATTTT. The full variable domain, completed using reference TRBV5-6 and TRBJ1-5, is DAGVTQSPTHLIKTRGQQVTLRCSPKSGHDTVSWYQQALGQGPQFIFQYYEEEERQRGNFPDRFSGHQFPNYSSELNVNALLLGDSALYLCASSLAGDQPQHFGDGTRLSIL.

J is TRBJ2-7 and V is TRBV5-4; D is possibly TRBD1 (6 bases). V was trimmed by 4 bases and J by 2 bases, leaving 13 bases between them. CDR3 length equals 14 residues. CDR1 and CDR2 from the germline V gene are SGHNT and YYREEE (reference sequence). The CDR3 here is CASSLDRNPYEQYF. As DNA, the CDR3 is TGTGCCAGCAGCCTTGACAGGAATCCCTACGAGCAGTACTTC.

This chain connects TRBV7-6 to TRBJ2-1, with D uncertain. Germline V gene sequence: CDR1 SGHVS, CDR2 FNYEAQ. V lost 4 bases and J 6 bases, leaving 10 bases between the germline ends. This CDR3 is 13 amino acids long. This CDR3 reads CASSSLISNEQFF. DNA for the CDR3: TGTGCCAGCAGCTCTCTTATAAGCAATGAGCAGTTCTTC.

The chain employs TRBV9 and TRBJ1-4, with TRBD1 as a possible D gene (5 bases). This CDR3 region has 14 residues. The germline V gene has CDR1 SGDLS and CDR2 YYNGEE. Trimming left V 4 bases short and J 3 bases short, with 10 bases between. CDR3: CASSPGGSNEKLFF. CDR3 coding DNA: TGTGCCAGCAGCCCCGGGGGGTCTAATGAAAAACTGTTTTTT.

In this sample, this clone turned up once. The chain's CDR3 is CASSVQPDSPQETQYF. The DNA for the CDR3 is TGTGCCAGCAGCGTACAGCCGGACAGTCCCCAAGAGACCCAGTACTTC. J is TRBJ2-5 and V is TRBV9; weak D call: TRBD1 (6 bases). The CDR3 is 16 residues long. Trimming shortened V by 1 base and J by 1 base, and 14 bases separated the two germline ends. CDR1 SGDLS and CDR2 YYNGEE come from the germline V gene.

This rearrangement joins TRBV6-4 to TRBJ1-2, with TRBD1 identical over 7 bases. CDR1 is MRHNA, CDR2 SNTAGT, per germline. The CDR3 is made up of 15 amino acids. V trimming: 8 bases; J trimming: 6 bases; junction bases outside the gene matches: 15. The CDR3 reads CASSDGEGAQDGYTF. The CDR3 DNA is TGTGCCAGCTCCGACGGGGAGGGGGCGCAGGATGGCTACACCTTC.

V and J are TRBV7-6 and TRBJ2-1; D possibly matches TRBD1 or TRBD2 (5 bases each). V lost 2 bases and J lost 1, with 12 bases in between. Germline values: CDR1 SGHVS, CDR2 FNYEAQ. The CDR3 sequence is 16 residues long. The CDR3 spells CASSLTGTASYNEQFF. In DNA, the CDR3 is TGTGCCAGCAGCTTAACGGGGACGGCTTCCTACAATGAGCAGTTCTTC.

The chain employs TRBV5-8 and TRBJ2-7, with D unresolved. The CDR3 sequence is 12 residues long. The germline V gene has CDR1 SGHTS and CDR2 YDEGEE. Trimming left V 2 bases short and J 2 bases short, with 5 bases between. In DNA, the CDR3 is TGTGCCAGCAGCTTATCGGCCTACGAGCAGTACTTC. Protein product: CASSLSAYEQYF.

The V gene is TRBV7-9, the J gene TRBJ2-2; D unresolved. The V end was cut by 6 bases, the J end by 4 bases, with 12 bases between. CDR3 length equals 14 residues. CDR1 is SEHNR, CDR2 FQNEAQ, per germline (reference sequence). The CDR3: CASRREVVTGELFF. Here the CDR3 DNA reads TGTGCCAGCAGACGTGAGGTGGTCACCGGGGAGCTGTTTTTT.

Here the CDR3 reads CASSLLAGLAGARGYNEQFF. In nucleotides, the CDR3 is TGTGCCAGCAGCTTACTAGCGGGACTAGCGGGAGCGCGGGGCTACAATGAGCAGTTCTTC. The chain joins TRBV7-3 to TRBJ2-1, with 14 bases fitting TRBD2. The junction had 12 bases not matched to a gene; V was cut back by 2 bases and J by 3 bases. Germline V gene sequence: CDR1 SGHTA, CDR2 FQGTGA. The CDR3 contains 20 residues. Full variable domain (outside the CDR3, taken from reference TRBV7-3 and TRBJ2-1): GAGVSQTPSNKVTEKGKYVELRCDPISGHTALYWYRQSLGQGPEFLIYFQGTGAADDSGLPNDRFFAVRPEGSVSTLKIQRTERGDSAVYLCASSLLAGLAGARGYNEQFFGPGTRLTVL.

This clone has only one observation. The chain is built from TRBV7-3 and TRBJ1-6, with a tentative D call TRBD1 (6 bases). Germline assignment: CDR1 SGHTA and CDR2 FQGTGA. The CDR3 is 13 amino acids. With 5 bases removed from V and 9 bases from J, the gap between germline ends came to 11 bases. CDR3 DNA sequence: TGTGCCAGCAGCGCAGACAGGTTTTCACCCCTCCACTTT. It is translated as CASSADRFSPLHF.

A single count supports this clone. V is TRBV12-1 and J is TRBJ1-2; the tabulated D call, TRBD1, remains unverified against the DNA. TRBV12-1 is a pseudogene segment. The length of the CDR3 is 15 residues. The CDR3 DNA sequence: TGTGCCAGCAGCTTTTACCAGGGCTTCAACTATGGCTACACCTTC. The encoded protein is CASSFYQGFNYGYTF.

This sequence joins TRBV29-1 and TRBJ2-7; 11 nucleotides agree with TRBD1. Trimming at V came to 6 bases and at J to 4 bases, leaving 8 bases not matched to a gene. Germline loops: CDR1 SQVTM, CDR2 ANQGSEA. The CDR3 extends over 14 amino acids. DNA of the CDR3: TGCAGCGTAGCCGGGACAGGGGGATTTTACGAGCAGTACTTC. As protein: CSVAGTGGFYEQYF.

This chain links TRBV6-5 with TRBJ1-2, with D possibly TRBD1 on 5 matching bases. CDR1 is MNHEY and CDR2 is SVGAGI in the germline V gene. This CDR3 is built from 15 residues. Trimming shortened V by 5 bases and J by 8 bases, and 21 bases separated the two germline ends. CDR3 DNA sequence: TGTGCCAGCAGTCCATCCTCCCCATTGGGGGGAGGCTACACCTTC. It codes for CASSPSSPLGGGYTF.

The rearrangement links TRBV20-1 to TRBJ1-1; D is unclear. Germline-derived CDR1 and CDR2 are DFQATT and SNEGSKA (reference sequence). CDR3 length equals 11 residues. V was clipped by 7 bases and J by 0 bases, with 6 bases between them. CDR3 sequence (DNA): TGCAGTGGGAATATGAACACTGAAGCTTTCTTT. Translating gives CSGNMNTEAFF.